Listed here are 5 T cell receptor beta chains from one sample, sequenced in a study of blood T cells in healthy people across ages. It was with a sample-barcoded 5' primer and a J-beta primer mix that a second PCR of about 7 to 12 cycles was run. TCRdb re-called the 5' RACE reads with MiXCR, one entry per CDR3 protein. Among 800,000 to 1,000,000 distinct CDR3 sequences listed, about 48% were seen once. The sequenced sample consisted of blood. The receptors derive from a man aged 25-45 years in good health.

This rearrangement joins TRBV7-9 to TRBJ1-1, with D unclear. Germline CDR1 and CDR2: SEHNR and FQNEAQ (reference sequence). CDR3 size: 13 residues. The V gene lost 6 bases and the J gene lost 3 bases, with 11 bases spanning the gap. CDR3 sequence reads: CASSLRVDTEAFF. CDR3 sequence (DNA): TGTGCCAGCAGTCTGAGGGTTGACACTGAAGCTTTCTTT.

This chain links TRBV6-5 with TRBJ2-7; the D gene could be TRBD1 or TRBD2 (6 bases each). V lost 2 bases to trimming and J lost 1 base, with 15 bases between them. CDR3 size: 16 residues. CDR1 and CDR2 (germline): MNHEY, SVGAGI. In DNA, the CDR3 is TGTGCCAGCAGTTACCGACCGGGGGCCGGATCCTACGAGCAGTACTTC. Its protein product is CASSYRPGAGSYEQYF.

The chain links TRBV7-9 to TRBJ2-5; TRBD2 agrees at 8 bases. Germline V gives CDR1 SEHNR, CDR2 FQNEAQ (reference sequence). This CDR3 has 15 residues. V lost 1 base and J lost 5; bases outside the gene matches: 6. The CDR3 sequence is CASSLDGGGFETQYF. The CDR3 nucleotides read TGTGCCAGCAGCTTAGACGGGGGGGGATTTGAGACCCAGTACTTC.

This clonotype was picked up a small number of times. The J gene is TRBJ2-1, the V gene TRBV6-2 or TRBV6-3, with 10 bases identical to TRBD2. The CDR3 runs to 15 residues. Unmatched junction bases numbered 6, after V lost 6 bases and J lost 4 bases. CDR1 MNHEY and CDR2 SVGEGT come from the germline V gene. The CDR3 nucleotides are TGTGCCAGCAGCGATAGCGGGGGGCGGTACAATGAGCAGTTCTTC. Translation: CASSDSGGRYNEQFF.

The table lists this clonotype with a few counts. CDR3 in DNA: TGTGCCAGCACCCCAATCCGGAGAACAGATACGCAGTATTTT. It codes for CASTPIRRTDTQYF. The gene calls are TRBV12-3 or TRBV12-4 and TRBJ2-3; D gene uncertain. Trimming shortened V by 7 bases and J by 3 bases, and 14 bases separated the two germline ends. The CDR3 has 14 residues.